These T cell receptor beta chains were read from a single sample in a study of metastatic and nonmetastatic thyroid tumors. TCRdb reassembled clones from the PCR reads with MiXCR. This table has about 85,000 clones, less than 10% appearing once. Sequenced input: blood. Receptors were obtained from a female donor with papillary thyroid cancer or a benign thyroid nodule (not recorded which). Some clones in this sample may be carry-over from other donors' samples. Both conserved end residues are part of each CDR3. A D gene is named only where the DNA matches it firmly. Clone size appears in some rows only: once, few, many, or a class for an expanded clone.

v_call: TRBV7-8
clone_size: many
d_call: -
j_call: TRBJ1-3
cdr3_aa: CASSLTGLGNTIYF
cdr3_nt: TGTGCCAGCAGCTTAACAGGGCTTGGAAACACCATATATTTT

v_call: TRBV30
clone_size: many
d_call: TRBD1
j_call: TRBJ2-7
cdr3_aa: CAWSVAGGREQYF
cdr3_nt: TGTGCCTGGAGTGTGGCAGGGGGCCGCGAGCAGTACTTC

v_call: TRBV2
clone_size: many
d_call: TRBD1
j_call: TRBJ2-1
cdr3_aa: CASSGRTGWNEQFF
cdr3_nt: TGTGCCAGCAGTGGAAGGACAGGGTGGAATGAGCAGTTCTTC

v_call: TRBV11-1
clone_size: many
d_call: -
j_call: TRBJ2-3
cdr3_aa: CASSLAGSRAHTQYF
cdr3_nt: TGTGCCAGCAGCTTAGCGGGTTCGAGGGCACATACGCAGTATTTT

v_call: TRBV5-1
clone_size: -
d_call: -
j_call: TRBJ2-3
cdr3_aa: CASSLQTGDFTDTQYF
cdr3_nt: TGCGCCAGCAGCTTACAAACGGGGGACTTCACAGATACGCAGTATTTT

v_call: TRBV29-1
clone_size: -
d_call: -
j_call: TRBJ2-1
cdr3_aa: CSVRTDYNEQFF
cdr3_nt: TGCAGCGTCCGGACAGACTACAATGAGCAGTTCTTC

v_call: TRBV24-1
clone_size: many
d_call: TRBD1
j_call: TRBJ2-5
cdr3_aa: CATSRDSQETQYF
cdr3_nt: TGTGCCACTAGCCGGGACAGCCAAGAGACCCAGTACTTC

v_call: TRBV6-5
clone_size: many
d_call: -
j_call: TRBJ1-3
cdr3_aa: CASSYLNRGNTIYF
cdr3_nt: TGTGCCAGCAGTTACCTGAACAGAGGAAACACCATATATTTT

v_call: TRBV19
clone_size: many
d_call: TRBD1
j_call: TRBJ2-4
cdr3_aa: CASSITGTGANIQYF
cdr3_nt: TGTGCCAGTAGTATTACCGGGACAGGGGCCAACATTCAGTACTTC

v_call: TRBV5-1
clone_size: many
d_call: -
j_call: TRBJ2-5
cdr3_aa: CASSLAHQETQYF
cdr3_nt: TGCGCCAGCAGCTTGGCACACCAAGAGACCCAGTACTTC

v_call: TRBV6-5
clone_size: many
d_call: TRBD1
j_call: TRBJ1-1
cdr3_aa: CASSYRDRGNTEAFF
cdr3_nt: TGTGCCAGCAGTTACCGGGACAGGGGGAACACTGAAGCTTTCTTT

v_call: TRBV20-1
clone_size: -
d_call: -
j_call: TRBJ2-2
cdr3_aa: CSALDSLDTGELFF
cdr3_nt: TGCAGTGCCCTAGACAGCCTTGACACCGGGGAGCTGTTTTTT

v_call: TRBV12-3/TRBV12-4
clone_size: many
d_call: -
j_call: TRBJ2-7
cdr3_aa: CASSGPQQGIPYEQYF
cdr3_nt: TGTGCCAGCAGTGGCCCACAACAGGGAATCCCCTACGAGCAGTACTTC

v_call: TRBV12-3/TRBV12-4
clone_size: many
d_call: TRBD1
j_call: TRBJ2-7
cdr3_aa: CASSFRSGGSYEQYF
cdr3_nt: TGTGCCAGCAGTTTTCGGTCAGGGGGCTCCTACGAGCAGTACTTC

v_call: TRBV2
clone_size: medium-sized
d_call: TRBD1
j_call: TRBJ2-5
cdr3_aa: CASSERTGGVEETQYF
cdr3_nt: TGTGCCAGCAGTGAGAGGACAGGGGGCGTTGAAGAGACCCAGTACTTC

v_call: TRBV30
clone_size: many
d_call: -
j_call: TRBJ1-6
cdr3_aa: CAWSVGGTNSPLHF
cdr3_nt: TGTGCCTGGAGTGTGGGGGGCACTAATTCACCCCTCCACTTT

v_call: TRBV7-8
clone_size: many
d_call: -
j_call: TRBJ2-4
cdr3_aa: CASSQQGRGVKNIQYF
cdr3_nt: TGTGCCAGCAGCCAACAGGGGAGGGGCGTCAAAAACATTCAGTACTTC

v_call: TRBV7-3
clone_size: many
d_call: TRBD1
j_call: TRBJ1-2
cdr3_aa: CASSFPGGVDGYTF
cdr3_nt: TGTGCCAGCAGCTTTCCAGGGGGCGTGGATGGCTACACCTTC

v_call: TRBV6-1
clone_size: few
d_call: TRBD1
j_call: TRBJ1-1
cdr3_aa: CASSGGDWGQMNTEAFF
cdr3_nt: TGTGCCAGCAGTGGTGGAGATTGGGGACAGATGAACACTGAAGCTTTCTTT

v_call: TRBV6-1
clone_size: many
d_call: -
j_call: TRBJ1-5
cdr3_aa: CASSESWADNQPQHF
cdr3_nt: TGTGCCAGCAGTGAATCCTGGGCAGACAATCAGCCCCAGCATTTT

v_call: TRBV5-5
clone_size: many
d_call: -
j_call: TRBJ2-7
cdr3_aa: CASSAPGLGEQYF
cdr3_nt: TGTGCCAGCAGCGCCCCAGGGTTGGGCGAGCAGTACTTC

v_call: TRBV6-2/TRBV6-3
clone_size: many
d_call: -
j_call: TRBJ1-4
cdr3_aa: CASSRTAADNEKLFF
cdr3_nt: TGTGCCAGCAGTAGGACAGCTGCCGATAATGAAAAACTGTTTTTT